These T cell receptor beta chains were read from a single sample in a study of read filtering for tumor transcriptome and immune sequencing. TCRdb reprocessed the reads with MiXCR, giving one entry per CDR3 protein. The data hold roughly 90,000 distinct CDR3 sequences, with 9% to 15% observed a single time. Sequenced sample: a population of CD138-negative cells sorted from bone marrow. The receptors stem from a donor at least 40 years old with multiple myeloma. Each CDR3 is given with its conserved first and last residue. The D gene is left open where the match is weak. Expanded clones get a size class; other rows say once, few or many, or leave the size out.

J | size | V | D | DNA | CDR3
TRBJ2-7 | many | TRBV7-9 | . | TGTGCCAGCAGCTTCCTCCTCGACGGAAGAACAGGGAACGAGCAGTACTTC | CASSFLLDGRTGNEQYF
TRBJ2-5 | many | TRBV19 | TRBD1 | TGTGCCAGCAATCCAGGGGGCGCGGGGGAGACCCAGTACTTC | CASNPGGAGETQYF
TRBJ2-2 | many | TRBV29-1 | . | TGCAGCGCCCGAATTGCGGAGGTCACCGGGGAGCTGTTTTTT | CSARIAEVTGELFF
TRBJ2-5 | . | TRBV20-1 | TRBD2 | TGCAGTGCTTCTCCAACAACTAGCGGGAGTCGGACCCAGTACTTC | CSASPTTSGSRTQYF
TRBJ2-2 | many | TRBV5-1 | . | TGCGCCAGCAGCTTGGAGGGGACCGGGGAGCTGTTTTTT | CASSLEGTGELFF
TRBJ1-1 | many | TRBV29-1 | . | TGCAGCGTTGAAGCCCAGCTGAACACTGAAGCTTTCTTT | CSVEAQLNTEAFF
TRBJ2-1 | . | TRBV6-1 | TRBD2 | TGTGCCAGCAGTGTTGTCCGACTAGCGGGAGGGCCAGGGGAGCAGTTCTTC | CASSVVRLAGGPGEQFF
TRBJ1-5 | many | TRBV3-1 | . | TGTGCCAGCAGCTTATCCAATCAGCCCCAGCATTTT | CASSLSNQPQHF
TRBJ2-5 | . | TRBV7-9 | TRBD2 | TGTGCCAGCAGCAGTAGCGGGAACGTGCAAAGACAAGAGACCCAGTACTTC | CASSSSGNVQRQETQYF
TRBJ1-5 | many | TRBV6-5 | . | TGTGCCAGCAGGCCAGATTCAGGGCCCAATCAGCCCCAGCATTTT | CASRPDSGPNQPQHF
TRBJ2-5 | many | TRBV10-3 | TRBD2 | TGTGCCATCAGTGAGTCGAACAGCGGGAGCGAGACCCAGTACTTC | CAISESNSGSETQYF
TRBJ1-1 | . | TRBV29-1 | TRBD1 | TGCAGCGCGCTTCGGACAGGGGGCTCAAACACTGAAGCTTTCTTT | CSALRTGGSNTEAFF
TRBJ2-7 | many | TRBV20-1 | TRBD1 | TGCAGTGCTAGCGACAGGGTTTACTACGAGCAGTACTTC | CSASDRVYYEQYF
TRBJ2-7 | many | TRBV29-1 | TRBD1 | TGCAGCGTGGGGTGGGACAGGGGGTACGAGCAGTACTTC | CSVGWDRGYEQYF
TRBJ2-1 | many | TRBV7-9 | TRBD2 | TGTGCCAGCAGCTTAGACCCACTAGCGGGGGGGTTCTTC | CASSLDPLAGGFF
TRBJ2-7 | . | TRBV7-9 | . | TGTGCCAGCAGACCGATAAGGGACCCCCAATACGAGCAGTACTTC | CASRPIRDPQYEQYF
TRBJ2-1 | . | TRBV6-5 | . | TGTGCCAGCAGAGATCTCGCGAATGAGCAGTTCTTC | CASRDLANEQFF
TRBJ2-7 | many | TRBV18 | TRBD2 | TGTGCCAGCTCACCCGGGACTAGCGGGACCTACGAGCAGTACTTC | CASSPGTSGTYEQYF
TRBJ2-3 | few | TRBV12-3/TRBV12-4 | TRBD2 | TGTGCCAGCACCAAACAGCGGGAGCCTCGCACAGATACGCAGTATTTT | CASTKQREPRTDTQYF
TRBJ2-1 | many | TRBV12-3/TRBV12-4 | TRBD2 | TGTGCCACCGAGGAAGCGGGAGCGGGCGATGAGCAGTTCTTC | CATEEAGAGDEQFF
TRBJ2-7 | many | TRBV3-1 | . | TGTGCCAGCAGCCAAAGCGACATAGGGGGCTACGAGCAGTACTTC | CASSQSDIGGYEQYF
TRBJ2-1 | . | TRBV5-1 | TRBD2 | TGCGCCAGCAGCTTGACGGGGGGGCACAATGAGCAGTTCTTC | CASSLTGGHNEQFF
TRBJ2-7 | many | TRBV5-1 | . | TGCGCCAGCAGCGCACAAGGGACACGCGCCTACGAGCAGTACTTC | CASSAQGTRAYEQYF
TRBJ2-5 | many | TRBV5-6 | TRBD1 | TGTGCCAGCAGTCCCCGGACAGGGGTCCAAGAGACCCAGTACTTC | CASSPRTGVQETQYF
TRBJ2-5 | many | TRBV5-1 | . | TGCGCCAGCAGCTTGGCCCAAAGAGAGACCCAGTACTTC | CASSLAQRETQYF
TRBJ2-2 | many | TRBV12-3/TRBV12-4 | TRBD2 | TGTGCCAGCAGGCGGACTAGCGGGACGACCGGGGAGCTGTTTTTT | CASRRTSGTTGELFF
TRBJ1-3 | few | TRBV6-2/TRBV6-3 | TRBD1 | TGTGCCAGCAGTAGACAGGGTGCGAACACCATATATTTT | CASSRQGANTIYF
TRBJ2-5 | few | TRBV5-4 | TRBD1 | TGTGCCAGCAGCCGGGGACAGGGACTACAAGAGACCCAGTACTTC | CASSRGQGLQETQYF
TRBJ1-1 | many | TRBV7-9 | . | TGTGCCAGCAGCTTAGGGGTAGTTGCTTTCTTT | CASSLGVVAFF
TRBJ2-7 | many | TRBV3-1 | . | TGTGCCAGCAGCCAAGGAGATGCTAGCTCCTACTACGAGCAGTACTTC | CASSQGDASSYYEQYF
TRBJ1-2 | many | TRBV4-1 | . | TGCGCCAGCAGCCTGGCCGATCAGGGGACCCTCTATGGCTACACCTTC | CASSLADQGTLYGYTF
TRBJ2-1 | many | TRBV7-8 | TRBD1 | TGTGCCAGCAGCACCGTAGGGACAGGGGACAATGAGCAGTTCTTC | CASSTVGTGDNEQFF
TRBJ1-4 | . | TRBV2 | . | TGTGCCAGCCAGGTCTGGGGACTTGGTGGTGAAAAACGGTTTTTT | CASQVWGLGGEKRFF
TRBJ2-5 | . | TRBV2 | . | TGTGCCAGCAGGGGCAACCAAGAGACCCAGTACTTC | CASRGNQETQYF
TRBJ1-2 | many | TRBV28 | TRBD1 | TGTGCCAGCAGTCCCATCACGGACAGGAACTATGGCTACACCTTC | CASSPITDRNYGYTF
TRBJ2-1 | many | TRBV3-1 | . | TGTGCCAGCAGCCCGTCCGAGGACAATCGGAGGGTCTTC | CASSPSEDNRRVF
TRBJ1-1 | many | TRBV11-1 | . | TGTGCCAGCAGCACCCAGGGGACTGAAGCTTTCTTT | CASSTQGTEAFF
TRBJ2-1 | many | TRBV20-1 | TRBD2 | TGCAGTGCTAGACCCCGAGCGGGAGGAAATGAGCAGTTCTTC | CSARPRAGGNEQFF
TRBJ2-3 | many | TRBV28 | . | TGTGCCAGCACCAGCCCCCTCTCTAGCGTGGAGGGCACAGATACGCAGTATTTT | CASTSPLSSVEGTDTQYF
TRBJ1-6 | medium-sized | TRBV4-1 | TRBD1 | TGCGCCAGCAGCTCGGCAGGGGGAGGATCACCCCTCCACTTT | CASSSAGGGSPLHF
TRBJ1-2 | few | TRBV3-1 | TRBD1 | TGTGCCAGCAGCCCCGGACAGGACAACTATGGCTACACCTTC | CASSPGQDNYGYTF
TRBJ2-3 | many | TRBV6-5 | TRBD1 | TGTGCCAGCAGTTACTACGCCGGGACAGGGTATCCAGATACGCAGTATTTT | CASSYYAGTGYPDTQYF
TRBJ2-2 | many | TRBV7-3 | TRBD2 | TGTGCCAGCAGCTTTAGCGGGAGGAACACCGGGGAGCTGTTTTTT | CASSFSGRNTGELFF
TRBJ2-2 | many | TRBV11-2 | TRBD2 | TGTGCCAGCAGACCCAGCGGGAACGCGAACACCGGGGAGCTGTTTTTT | CASRPSGNANTGELFF
TRBJ2-3 | many | TRBV20-1 | . | TGCAGTGCTAGAGATCGACTAGAGAGCACAGATACGCAGTATTTT | CSARDRLESTDTQYF